This section outlines one TCR beta chain sequence together with its context. The data are from a study of blood T cell repertoires in COVID-19. Study overall: From T cells, B-cell-depleted T cells, or PBMCs came the material, which was cDNA or gDNA.

This study enrolled people aged roughly 18 to 100 from about 24 US geographic areas. Per the germline V gene, CDR1 is MNHEY and CDR2 is SVGAGI. This CDR3 has 12 residues. Between the trimmed V and J ends, which lost 5 bases and 8 bases, there was a span of 12 bases. Authors' processing steps: Nucleated cell number was recorded as an estimate derived from reference gene primer amplification. Some clones are missing from TCRdb's copy, which holds only in-frame ones; the method was immunoSEQ multiplex PCR. V, J and clone size derive from that table, while D and trimming were established from the DNA sequence. The sample carries hundreds of thousands of clones, around 85% recorded once.

This receptor was obtained from a woman aged 50 to 60 with acute COVID-19. Sequencing used PBMCs or T cells enriched from blood (not recorded which). V and J are TRBV6-5 and TRBJ1-2; no reliable D call. CDR3 loop: CASSLPPPGYTF. The CDR3 DNA sequence: TGTGCCAGCAGTCTACCCCCCCCGGGCTACACCTTC.